The rows below give T cell receptor beta chains drawn from one sample of a study of blood T cell repertoires in COVID-19. Method: immunoSEQ multiplex PCR; TCRdb's copy keeps in-frame clones and lacks some. The table lists some 380,000 clones, around 90% of them singletons, with around 7% in the top ten. The sample was peripheral blood. The receptors were gathered from a man younger than 30 with active or convalescent COVID-19. The CDR3 runs from the conserved cysteine through the conserved F or W. The D gene is left open where the match is weak. Some rows mark clone size as missing; the rest say once, few, many or name a class of expanded clone.

J,D,size,V,DNA,CDR3
TRBJ2-2,-,few,TRBV27,TGTGCCAGCAGTTTATCCCGGGGGTACGACGGCACCGGGGAGCTGTTTTTT,CASSLSRGYDGTGELFF
TRBJ1-1,-,-,TRBV5-6,TGTGCCAGCAGGTATGAGATGAACACTGAAGCTTTCTTT,CASRYEMNTEAFF
TRBJ1-1,TRBD1,few,TRBV4-2,TGTGCCAGCAGCCGGCTCTTCCGGGACAGCGATGAAAAAACTGAAGCTTTCTTT,CASSRLFRDSDEKTEAFF
TRBJ2-3,TRBD1,-,TRBV24-1,TGTGCCGCCAGTGTAGGGACAGGGGGCTACACAGATACGCAGTATTTT,CAASVGTGGYTDTQYF
TRBJ2-2,TRBD2,-,TRBV25-1,TGTGCCAGCATGCCGGGACTAGCTTGGACCGGGGAGCTGTTTTTT,CASMPGLAWTGELFF
TRBJ2-3,TRBD2,-,TRBV9,TGTGCCAGCAGCAATCCGGGACTACGCACAGATACGCAGTATTTT,CASSNPGLRTDTQYF
TRBJ2-2,-,-,TRBV9,TGTGCCAGCAGCGTAGCTTCAGGGTCGAACACCGGGGAGCTGTTTTTT,CASSVASGSNTGELFF
TRBJ2-5,-,-,TRBV5-1,TGCGCCAGCAGCCTTCAGGACTACCAGGAGACCCAGTACTTC,CASSLQDYQETQYF
TRBJ2-1,-,-,TRBV6-5,TGTGCCAGCAGTTATAGCTCCTACAATGAGCAGTTCTTC,CASSYSSYNEQFF
TRBJ2-7,TRBD2,-,TRBV24-1,TGTGCCACCAGTGAGGGAGGGAGCTACGAGCAGTACTTC,CATSEGGSYEQYF
TRBJ1-1,-,-,TRBV18,TGTGCCAGCTCACCTCCCCCCCAGATGAACACTGAAGCTTTCTTT,CASSPPPQMNTEAFF
TRBJ1-3,TRBD1,-,TRBV7-2,TGTGCCAGCAGCCTCCAGGGGGCGTTGAACACCATATATTTT,CASSLQGALNTIYF
TRBJ1-2,TRBD1,-,TRBV28,TGTGCCAGCAGTTTATACGCAGGGACAGGGAACCAATATGGCTACACCTTC,CASSLYAGTGNQYGYTF
TRBJ2-7,-,-,TRBV12-3/TRBV12-4,TGTGCCAGCAGTTTAGGCGGAGGCTACGAGCAGTACTTC,CASSLGGGYEQYF
TRBJ1-3,TRBD1,-,TRBV18,TGTGCCAGCTCACCAATCAAGGGGGACAGCCTACGAAACACCATATATTTT,CASSPIKGDSLRNTIYF
TRBJ2-7,-,few,TRBV28,TGTGCCAGCAGTTTTAGCCGGGGGAAGGCCTACGAGCAGTACTTC,CASSFSRGKAYEQYF
TRBJ2-7,-,-,TRBV29-1,TGCAGCGTTCGGAGGAGAGACGGATACGAGCAGTACTTC,CSVRRRDGYEQYF
TRBJ1-1,TRBD1,-,TRBV19,TGTGCCAGTAGGTGGGACAGGCACATTACGGGTGAAGCTTTCTTT,CASRWDRHITGEAFF
TRBJ2-2,TRBD2,-,TRBV29-1,TGCAGCGTTGAAATGGGGCTAGCGGGAGCCACCGGGGAGCTGTTTTTT,CSVEMGLAGATGELFF
TRBJ1-2,-,-,TRBV7-2,TGTGCCAGCAGCTTAAAGTCCCCAACAGGGTCTGGCTACACCTTC,CASSLKSPTGSGYTF
TRBJ2-3,-,-,TRBV7-2,TGTGCCAGCACCCTGTCGAGTCTGGCAGATACGCAGTATTTT,CASTLSSLADTQYF
TRBJ2-7,TRBD1,-,TRBV11-3,TGTGCCAGCAGCGCTAGGACAGGGTCCGAGCAGTACTTC,CASSARTGSEQYF
TRBJ1-2,-,-,TRBV3-1/TRBV3-2,TGTGCCAGCAGCCAAGAGAGGGGGAACTATGGCTACACCTTC,CASSQERGNYGYTF
TRBJ2-5,TRBD2,-,TRBV15,TGTGCCACCAGCAGAGAACTAGCGGACCAAGAGACCCAGTACTTC,CATSRELADQETQYF
TRBJ1-1,TRBD1,-,TRBV11-3,TGTGCCAGCAGCGCCGACAGGGCGAAAATAAACACTGAAGCTTTCTTT,CASSADRAKINTEAFF
TRBJ1-6,-,-,TRBV11-2,TGTGCCAGCAGCCCGGGGGGGAATTCACCCCTCCACTTT,CASSPGGNSPLHF
TRBJ2-3,TRBD1,-,TRBV7-8,TGTGCCAGCAGCCGGGGACAGAGGAAGGGCACAGATACGCAGTATTTT,CASSRGQRKGTDTQYF